These 23 T cell receptor beta chains originate from one sample sequenced in a study of response to subunit inactivated influenza vaccine. TCRdb redid the calling of the RT-PCR reads with MiXCR, one entry per CDR3 protein. The profile covers more than 150,000 distinct CDR3 sequences, with about 9% appearing a single time and approximately 10% taken by the ten largest. The source material was non-naive T cells sorted from PBMCs, sampled on the day of vaccination. The receptors come from a middle-aged man who received an inactivated influenza vaccine.

Ten or more counts support this clonotype. The chain combines TRBV7-9 with TRBJ2-3, with D tentatively TRBD1 (5 bases). Trimming removed 8 bases at V and 0 bases at J, with 18 bases between. Germline V lookup: CDR1 SEHNR, CDR2 FQNEAQ (reference sequence). CDR3 length: 16 residues. DNA for the CDR3: TGTGCCAGCGGTGGGAAGGGGCCAACTAGCACAGATACGCAGTATTTT. It specifies CASGGKGPTSTDTQYF.

The chain combines TRBV20-1 with TRBJ2-7; 8 bases are a match to TRBD2. Germline V gives CDR1 DFQATT, CDR2 SNEGSKA (reference sequence). V lost 1 base and J lost 6; bases outside the gene matches: 8. The CDR3 is 14 residues long. CDR3 sequence: CSARVAGGFCEQYF. The CDR3 DNA reads TGCAGTGCTAGAGTGGCGGGGGGTTTCTGCGAGCAGTACTTC.

The V call is TRBV10-3, the J call TRBJ2-7, with 7 bases lining up with TRBD1. The germline V gene has CDR1 ENHRY and CDR2 SYGVKD. Trimming cost V 4 bases and J 3 bases; bases outside gene matches: 6. This CDR3 region has 14 residues. CDR3 protein: CAISARRQGYEQYF. The CDR3 DNA reads as TGTGCCATCAGTGCTAGGCGACAGGGCTACGAGCAGTACTTC.

The rearrangement joins TRBV20-1 to TRBJ2-5, with TRBD2 matching 13 bases. V shed 4 bases and J 5 bases; nucleotides not matched to a gene: 7. The CDR3 is made up of 15 amino acids. Germline lookup yields CDR1 DFQATT and CDR2 SNEGSKA (reference sequence). CDR3 DNA: TGCAGTGCTACCGCGACTAGCGGGAGGCAGGAGACCCAGTACTTC. Its protein product is CSATATSGRQETQYF.

In its sample, this clonotype was seen a few times. The chain uses TRBV28 and TRBJ1-2, with no clear D. This CDR3 has 13 amino acids. The V gene lost 3 bases and the J gene lost 5 bases, with 10 bases spanning the gap. Germline assignment: CDR1 MDHEN and CDR2 SYDVKM. CDR3 sequence (DNA): TGTGCCAGCAGTTTTGGGCAGTTATATGGCTACACCTTC. Its protein product is CASSFGQLYGYTF.

This clonotype was seen a handful of times. The chain has TRBV4-3 and TRBJ2-5; 7 bases are a match to TRBD1. V dropped 0 bases and J dropped 5; count of bases not matched to a gene: 6. The CDR3 consists of 15 residues. Germline values: CDR1 LGHNA, CDR2 YSLEER. In DNA, the CDR3 is TGCGCCAGCAGCCAAGAGGGTGGCAGGGGGGAGACCCAGTACTTC. Its protein is CASSQEGGRGETQYF.

This clonotype has only a few counts. V and J are TRBV4-2 and TRBJ2-1; 13 bases fit TRBD2. V lost 3 bases, J lost 0 bases, and 8 bases stayed unmatched. The CDR3 is 19 amino acids. Germline CDR1 LGHNA, CDR2 YNFKEQ. The CDR3 sequence is CASSQELAGGRTSYNEQFF. CDR3 nucleotide sequence: TGTGCCAGCAGCCAGGAACTAGCGGGAGGGCGAACCTCCTACAATGAGCAGTTCTTC.

This clonotype was seen ten or more times. The chain carries TRBV10-3 and TRBJ2-3, with TRBD2 matching over 9 bases. The germline V gene has CDR1 ENHRY and CDR2 SYGVKD. The CDR3 runs 16 residues. J gave up 4 bases and V 8 bases, and 13 bases lay outside the gene matches. The CDR3: CAISSGAGGQADTQYF. CDR3 sequence (DNA): TGTGCCATCTCGTCGGGAGCGGGGGGCCAGGCAGATACGCAGTATTTT.

This clonotype was seen more than once but under ten times. The rearrangement links TRBV7-2 to TRBJ2-1, with D tentatively TRBD2 (6 bases). The CDR3 consists of 15 residues. V was trimmed by 5 bases and J by 5 bases, leaving 16 bases between them. Germline assignment: CDR1 SGHTA and CDR2 FQGNSA. CDR3 loop: CASSPIAGPNNEQFF. The CDR3 DNA sequence: TGTGCCAGCAGCCCGATTGCGGGACCTAACAATGAGCAGTTCTTC.

This clonotype was found many times. The chain couples TRBV5-1 to TRBJ2-1; D gene ambiguous. Trimming cost V 0 bases and J 0 bases, with 7 bases left between them. The CDR3 spans 15 residues. Looked up from germline, CDR1 is SGHRS and CDR2 is YFSETQ. CDR3 in DNA: TGCGCCAGCAGCTTGGGGCAGGTCTCCTACAATGAGCAGTTCTTC. It is translated as CASSLGQVSYNEQFF.

The chain uses TRBV12-3 or TRBV12-4 and TRBJ1-3; TRBD1 matches 7 bases. Trimming removed 5 bases from V and 4 bases from J; junction bases left unmatched: 8. CDR3 length: 15 residues. CDR3: CASSIQTGSGNTIYF. The CDR3 DNA reads TGTGCCAGCAGTATCCAGACAGGGTCCGGAAACACCATATATTTT.

This clonotype was counted ten times or more. The rearrangement joins TRBV18 to TRBJ2-7; D tentatively fits TRBD1 or TRBD2 (5 bases each). Trimming stripped 2 bases from V and 6 bases from J, with 11 bases between. The CDR3 covers 13 residues. Per germline, CDR1 KGHSH and CDR2 LQKENI. The chain's CDR3 is CASSPLDGAEQYF. The CDR3 nucleotides are TGTGCCAGCTCACCATTGGACGGGGCCGAGCAGTACTTC.

This clonotype was picked up a small number of times. This sequence joins TRBV7-2 and TRBJ2-1, with a possible D match to TRBD1 (6 bases). Trimming pared 6 bases from V and 5 bases from J, leaving 14 bases between. The germline V gene has CDR1 SGHTA and CDR2 FQGNSA. The CDR3 contains 14 residues. This CDR3 reads CASRGAGAHNEQFF. CDR3 DNA: TGTGCCAGCAGGGGAGCAGGGGCTCACAATGAGCAGTTCTTC. The full variable domain, with the rest looked up from reference TRBV7-2 and TRBJ2-1, is GAGVSQSPSNKVTEKGKDVELRCDPISGHTALYWYRQSLGQGLEFLIYFQGNSAPDKSGLPSDRFSAERTGGSVSTLTIQRTQQEDSAVYLCASRGAGAHNEQFFGPGTRLTVL.

Only one count was recorded for this clonotype. The chain links TRBV4-3 to TRBJ2-1, with 10 bases fitting TRBD2. The V segment lost 0 bases and the J segment 2 bases; nucleotides outside the gene matches: 4. The CDR3 loop spans 17 amino acids. Germline CDR1 and CDR2: LGHNA and YSLEER. CDR3 nucleotides: TGCGCCAGCAGCCAAGATACTAGCGGGGTAGCCTACAATGAGCAGTTCTTC. It specifies CASSQDTSGVAYNEQFF.

At least ten counts were recorded for this clonotype. V gene TRBV15 combines with J gene TRBJ2-3, with a weak D call TRBD1 (6 bases). The V end lost 1 base, the J end lost 5 bases, and 7 bases lay between the germline ends. There are 13 residues in the CDR3. Germline V gives CDR1 LNHNV, CDR2 YYDKDF (reference sequence). The CDR3 coding sequence is TGTGCCACCAGCAGAGGGGGGCTAGATACGCAGTATTTT. It specifies CATSRGGLDTQYF.

In its sample, this clonotype was seen many times. This sequence joins TRBV20-1 and TRBJ1-4; a possible D gene is TRBD1 (5 bases). V lost 1 base and J lost 0, with 18 bases in between. The germline V gene encodes CDR1 DFQATT and CDR2 SNEGSKA (reference sequence). The CDR3 sequence is 18 residues long. Here the CDR3 reads CSARVAGMNYATNEKLFF. The CDR3 DNA sequence: TGCAGTGCTAGAGTTGCAGGGATGAACTATGCAACTAATGAAAAACTGTTTTTT.

This clonotype was recorded a few times. The rearrangement links TRBV9 to TRBJ1-6, with D possibly being TRBD1 (5 bases). This CDR3 region has 13 residues. Per the germline V gene, CDR1 is SGDLS and CDR2 is YYNGEE. The V and J ends lost 3 bases and 7 bases respectively, with 8 bases between them. In DNA, the CDR3 is TGTGCCAGCAGCGAAGGGGTCAATTCACCCCTCCACTTT. Residues: CASSEGVNSPLHF.

This clonotype was seen ten or more times. The chain employs TRBV29-1 and TRBJ2-7; 12 bases line up with TRBD1. Germline values: CDR1 SQVTM, CDR2 ANQGSEA. V shed 5 bases, J shed 5 bases, and the junction held 4 bases outside the gene matches. CDR3 size: 13 residues. This CDR3 is CSVRDRGQNEQYF. Written as DNA, the CDR3 is TGCAGCGTTCGGGACAGGGGGCAGAACGAGCAGTACTTC.

This clonotype was picked up a small number of times. V and J are TRBV4-3 and TRBJ2-5, with TRBD2 identical over 7 bases. The CDR3 has 14 amino acids. The ends lost 3 bases at V and 6 bases at J; junction bases unmatched: 7. CDR1 LGHNA and CDR2 YSLEER come from the germline V gene. CDR3 protein: CASSQEGGVQTQYF. CDR3 DNA sequence: TGCGCCAGCAGCCAGGAGGGAGGGGTCCAGACCCAGTACTTC.

The CDR3 sequence is CASGGLAELRSYNEQFF. The CDR3 nucleotides read TGTGCTAGTGGTGGACTAGCGGAACTGCGCTCCTACAATGAGCAGTTCTTC. V and J are TRBV12-5 and TRBJ2-1; 10 bases map to TRBD2. The CDR3 spans 17 residues. V lost 5 bases and J lost 0; bases outside the gene matches: 7. Germline V gene sequence: CDR1 LGHNT, CDR2 FRNRAP.

This clonotype was recorded only once. This chain uses TRBV11-2 with TRBJ2-7; 9 bases are a match to TRBD1. V lost 0 bases, J lost 4 bases, and 4 bases stayed unmatched. The CDR3 consists of 15 residues. Germline values: CDR1 SGHAT, CDR2 FQNNGV. CDR3 sequence (DNA): TGTGCCAGCAGCTTAGACCGGGACAGGGAATACGAGCAGTACTTC. It specifies CASSLDRDREYEQYF.

This clonotype showed up just a few times. This sequence joins TRBV7-2 and TRBJ2-3; D unresolved. In germline, CDR1 is SGHTA, CDR2 FQGNSA. The CDR3 covers 13 residues. V shed 3 bases and J shed 10 bases, with 14 bases lying between them. The CDR3 reads CASSFPKGVPQYF. As DNA, the CDR3 is TGTGCCAGCAGCTTTCCCAAGGGCGTGCCGCAGTATTTT.

This clonotype was counted a few times. The V gene is TRBV5-1, the J gene TRBJ1-5, with D possibly matching TRBD1 (6 bases). The CDR3 is made up of 17 amino acids. V gave up 4 bases and J gave up 1 base, with 18 bases separating them. Germline V CDR1 and CDR2: SGHRS, YFSETQ. CDR3 coding DNA: TGCGCCAGCAGCCTCAAAGGGGGAGGGGGAAGCAATCAGCCCCAGCATTTT. This gives the protein CASSLKGGGGSNQPQHF.